These T cell receptor beta chains were read from a single sample in a study of CD8 T cells in ankylosing spondylitis. TCRdb reprocessed the 5' RACE reads with MiXCR, giving one entry per CDR3 protein. The sample contains about 90,000 distinct CDR3 sequences, around 30% of which appear only once. Sequencing was carried out using blood, either unsorted or a sorted T cell fraction (not recorded which). Receptors were obtained from a male donor with ankylosing spondylitis or in good health (not recorded which). Each CDR3 is given with its conserved first and last residue. A D gene is named only where the DNA matches it firmly. Only some rows state a clone size, as once, few, many or a class for expanded clones.

TGCAGTGCTAGAGATATCGGCAGGGGCTCCGGGGAGCTGTTTTTT,CSARDIGRGSGELFF,.,15,.,TRBJ2-2,TRBV20-1
TGTGCCAGCAGCGTAGCTATACAGGGGGCCTTCACAGATACGCAGTATTTT,CASSVAIQGAFTDTQYF,few,17,TRBD1,TRBJ2-3,TRBV9
TGCGCCAGCAGCTTGGCCGGGGAGCTGTTTTTT,CASSLAGELFF,many,11,.,TRBJ2-2,TRBV5-1
TGTGCCAGCAGCTTAAATGGAGAGACCCAGTACTTC,CASSLNGETQYF,.,12,.,TRBJ2-5,TRBV7-3
TGCGCCAGCAGCTTAAGGGGATCGAACACCGGGGAGCTGTTTTTT,CASSLRGSNTGELFF,few,15,.,TRBJ2-2,TRBV5-1
TGCGCCAGCAGCTTTTCGACAGGGGCCGGTGAAGCTTTCTTT,CASSFSTGAGEAFF,.,14,TRBD1,TRBJ1-1,TRBV5-1
TGCAGTACCAGGGGACAGGGATCCGAGCAGTACTTC,CSTRGQGSEQYF,many,12,TRBD1,TRBJ2-7,TRBV20-1
TGTGCCAGCAGCCTCACTAGGGGGCCGGGGACTGAAGCTTTCTTT,CASSLTRGPGTEAFF,once,15,TRBD1,TRBJ1-1,TRBV7-3
TGCAGTGCTGGTTGGACCCTTGGAAACACCATATATTTT,CSAGWTLGNTIYF,few,13,.,TRBJ1-3,TRBV20-1
TGTGCCAGCAGTTGGAACACTGAAGCTTTCTTT,CASSWNTEAFF,few,11,.,TRBJ1-1,TRBV12-3/TRBV12-4
TGTGCCAGCAGCTTAGTTGCACTGGGGTTACAAGAGACCCAGTACTTC,CASSLVALGLQETQYF,few,16,.,TRBJ2-5,TRBV7-2
TGCAGTGCTAGACCTAGCGGGGGGCAAGAGACCCAGTACTTC,CSARPSGGQETQYF,once,14,TRBD2,TRBJ2-5,TRBV20-1
TGTGCCATCAGTGATGTGGAGCTTAACTATGGCTACACCTTC,CAISDVELNYGYTF,.,14,.,TRBJ1-2,TRBV10-3
TGTGCCAGCAGCCAAGAGGCCACCACCTACAATGAGCAGTTCTTC,CASSQEATTYNEQFF,many,15,.,TRBJ2-1,TRBV4-2
TGTGCCAGTAGTCAAATGCGGAACACTGAAGCTTTCTTT,CASSQMRNTEAFF,.,13,.,TRBJ1-1,TRBV19
TGTGCCAGCAGCCAACGACGACTAGTGACCGGGGAGCTGTTTTTT,CASSQRRLVTGELFF,.,15,.,TRBJ2-2,TRBV7-8
TGTGCCAGCAGCTTAGCTGCGGGAGTGTGGAATGAGCAGTTCTTC,CASSLAAGVWNEQFF,.,15,TRBD2,TRBJ2-1,TRBV7-9
TGTGCCAGCAGCGCGAGGGGGTCGGGGAACACTGAAGCTTTCTTT,CASSARGSGNTEAFF,.,15,.,TRBJ1-1,TRBV11-1
TGCAGTGCTAGAGTTGCCGGGACAGGGGAGGCTGAGCAGTTCTTC,CSARVAGTGEAEQFF,few,15,TRBD1,TRBJ2-1,TRBV20-1
TGTGCCAGCAGCTTCGGGACAGAATTTGACTACACCTTC,CASSFGTEFDYTF,once,13,TRBD1,TRBJ1-2,TRBV7-9
TGTGCCAGCAGCCAAGACAGGCCGCCCTACGAGCAGTACTTC,CASSQDRPPYEQYF,few,14,.,TRBJ2-7,TRBV3-1
TGTGCCAGCAGTGGAATAGCGGGCCGGGGGGAGCAGTACTTC,CASSGIAGRGEQYF,.,14,TRBD2,TRBJ2-7,TRBV25-1
TGCGCCAGCAGCTTGTGGGGGGGGCAAACCTACGAGCAGTACTTC,CASSLWGGQTYEQYF,once,15,.,TRBJ2-7,TRBV5-1
TGTGCCAGCTCACTGTTAGCGGGGGCAACAAATCAGCCCCAGCATTTT,CASSLLAGATNQPQHF,.,16,.,TRBJ1-5,TRBV18
TGTGCCAGCAGCCAACTAGGATGGCAGTTCTTC,CASSQLGWQFF,.,11,.,TRBJ2-1,TRBV14
TGTGCCAGCAGCGTAGGGGCAGGAGAAATCAATCAGCCCCAGCATTTT,CASSVGAGEINQPQHF,.,16,.,TRBJ1-5,TRBV9
TGTGCCATCAGTGTTCAGGGTACCTACGAGCAGTACTTC,CAISVQGTYEQYF,.,13,.,TRBJ2-7,TRBV10-3
TGTGCCAGTAGTAGACGACAGGGGTGGAACACTGAAGCTTTCTTT,CASSRRQGWNTEAFF,.,15,TRBD1,TRBJ1-1,TRBV19
TGTGCCACCAGTGATTTCTGGGGGGATGAGCAGTTCTTC,CATSDFWGDEQFF,few,13,.,TRBJ2-1,TRBV24-1
TGTGCCAGCACCCGTGGGGGAAACAGGAACACTGAAGCTTTCTTT,CASTRGGNRNTEAFF,few,15,.,TRBJ1-1,TRBV12-3/TRBV12-4
TGTGCCAGCAGCTTAGACGGACGGCCCAATCAGCCCCAGCATTTT,CASSLDGRPNQPQHF,.,15,.,TRBJ1-5,TRBV7-8
TGCGCCAGCAGCCTCTCTCCCGGGGAGCTGTTTTTT,CASSLSPGELFF,few,12,.,TRBJ2-2,TRBV5-1
TGTGCCAGCCGTAAAGGGGGGCCTAATGAAAAACTGTTTTTT,CASRKGGPNEKLFF,few,14,.,TRBJ1-4,TRBV7-2
TGCAGCGGAGGAAAGGGGGTGGGAACAGATACGCAGTATTTT,CSGGKGVGTDTQYF,.,14,.,TRBJ2-3,TRBV29-1
TGTGCCAGCAGTCTCGGACGGAGAGATGAGCAGTTCTTC,CASSLGRRDEQFF,.,13,.,TRBJ2-1,TRBV12-3/TRBV12-4
TGCAGTGCTAAGGTTGCGGTCCAAGAGACCCAGTACTTC,CSAKVAVQETQYF,.,13,.,TRBJ2-5,TRBV20-1
TGCGCCAGCAGATCTGGGGCCGATCAGGACGAGCAGTACTTC,CASRSGADQDEQYF,many,14,.,TRBJ2-7,TRBV5-1
TGTGCCAGCAGGACTAGCGGATACGAGCAGTACTTC,CASRTSGYEQYF,few,12,TRBD2,TRBJ2-7,TRBV27
TGTGCCACCAGTGATTTGGGGGAGGCTGGCTACACCTTC,CATSDLGEAGYTF,few,13,.,TRBJ1-2,TRBV24-1
TGTGCCAGCAGCTTACGGCGGGAGGCTTTCAATGAGCAGTTCTTC,CASSLRREAFNEQFF,few,15,TRBD2,TRBJ2-1,TRBV7-8